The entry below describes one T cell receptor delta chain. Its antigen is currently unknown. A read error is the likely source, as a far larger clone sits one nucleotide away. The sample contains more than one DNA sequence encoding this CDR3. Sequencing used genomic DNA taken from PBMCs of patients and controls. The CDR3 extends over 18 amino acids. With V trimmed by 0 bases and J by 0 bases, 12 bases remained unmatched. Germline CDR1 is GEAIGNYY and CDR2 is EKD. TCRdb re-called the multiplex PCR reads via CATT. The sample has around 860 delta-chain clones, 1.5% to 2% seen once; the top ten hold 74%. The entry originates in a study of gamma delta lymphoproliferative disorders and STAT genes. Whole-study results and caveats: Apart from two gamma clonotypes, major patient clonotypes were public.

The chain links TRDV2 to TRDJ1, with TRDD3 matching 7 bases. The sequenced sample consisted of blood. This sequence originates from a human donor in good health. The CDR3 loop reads CACDTVGGLGKYTDKLIF. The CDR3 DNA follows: TGTGCCTGTGACACCGTAGGGGGATTGGGAAAGTACACCGATAAACTCATCTTT.